This TCR beta chain came from a study of CD8+ T cells in alopecia areata. Study observations and caveats: Affected lesional scalp, above all in alopecia totalis/universalis, was more clonal than normal scalp. Sharing of TCR sequences between patients (possibly for HLA-related reasons) was less clear than in mice.

Extracted RNA was reverse transcribed, and the resulting cDNA served as sequencing template. This table comes from immunoSEQ multiplex PCR, and its TCRdb copy is limited to in-frame clones, with some not included. The sample records approximately 150,000 clones, roughly 50% being singletons. PBMC-derived CD4+ and CD8+ T cells were sorted. In its sample, this clone was seen a few times. Its specificity is not known. This CDR3 contains 14 residues. Germline assignment: CDR1 SQVTM and CDR2 ANQGSEA. The J segment lost 1 base and the V segment lost 4 bases, leaving 5 bases of the junction unmatched. Sequencing was done on a sample of CD4+ T cells sorted from blood. The genes are TRBV29-1 and TRBJ2-7; the match to TRBD2 covers 9 bases. The receptor's source is a human donor in good health. The CDR3 nucleotides read TGCAGCGTTGGGGCTAGCGGGATGTCCTACGAGCAGTACTTC. This encodes CSVGASGMSYEQYF.